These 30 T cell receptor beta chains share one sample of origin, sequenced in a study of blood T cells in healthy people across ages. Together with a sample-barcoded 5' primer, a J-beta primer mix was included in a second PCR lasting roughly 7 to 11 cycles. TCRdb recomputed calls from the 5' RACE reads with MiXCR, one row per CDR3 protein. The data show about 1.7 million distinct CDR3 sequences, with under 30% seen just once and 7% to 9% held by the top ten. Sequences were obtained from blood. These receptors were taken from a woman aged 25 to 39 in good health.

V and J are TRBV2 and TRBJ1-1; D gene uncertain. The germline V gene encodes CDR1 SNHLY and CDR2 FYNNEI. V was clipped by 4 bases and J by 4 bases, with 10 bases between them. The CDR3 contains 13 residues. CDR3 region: CASSATKVTEAFF. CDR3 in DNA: TGTGCCAGCAGTGCTACAAAGGTCACTGAAGCTTTCTTT.

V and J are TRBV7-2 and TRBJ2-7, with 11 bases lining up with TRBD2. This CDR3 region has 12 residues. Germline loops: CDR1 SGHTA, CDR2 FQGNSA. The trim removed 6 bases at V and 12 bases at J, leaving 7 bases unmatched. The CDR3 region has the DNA TGTGCCAGCAGACTAAATAGCGGGAGGGCGTACTTC. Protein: CASRLNSGRAYF.

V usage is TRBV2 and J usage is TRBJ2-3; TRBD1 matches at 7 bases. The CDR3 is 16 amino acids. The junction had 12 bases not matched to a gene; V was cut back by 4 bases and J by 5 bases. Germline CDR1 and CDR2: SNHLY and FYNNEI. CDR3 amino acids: CASSVGQAWVGDTQYF. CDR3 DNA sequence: TGTGCCAGCAGTGTTGGACAGGCGTGGGTGGGAGATACGCAGTATTTT.

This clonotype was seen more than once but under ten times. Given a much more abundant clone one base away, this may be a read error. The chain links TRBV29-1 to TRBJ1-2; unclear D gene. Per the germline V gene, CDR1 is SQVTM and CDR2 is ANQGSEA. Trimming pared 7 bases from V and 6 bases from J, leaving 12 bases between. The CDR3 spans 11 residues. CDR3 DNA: TGCAGCGCCGGCGACATCGATGGCTACACCTTC. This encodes CSAGDIDGYTF. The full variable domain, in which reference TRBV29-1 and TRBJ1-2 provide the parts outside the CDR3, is SAVISQKPSRDICQRGTSLTIQCQVDSQVTMMFWYRQQPGQSLTLIATANQGSEATYESGFVIDKFPISRPNLTFSTLTVSNMSPEDSSIYLCSAGDIDGYTFGSGTRLTVV.

CDR3 amino acids: CASSETTSGNYAHEQYF. As DNA, the CDR3 is TGTGCCAGCAGCGAGACCACTAGCGGGAACTACGCCCACGAGCAGTACTTC. The rearrangement uses TRBV7-2 and TRBJ2-7; 10 bases align to TRBD2. The trim removed 5 bases at V and 5 bases at J, leaving 15 bases unmatched. CDR1 is SGHTA, CDR2 FQGNSA, per germline. The CDR3 is 17 residues long.

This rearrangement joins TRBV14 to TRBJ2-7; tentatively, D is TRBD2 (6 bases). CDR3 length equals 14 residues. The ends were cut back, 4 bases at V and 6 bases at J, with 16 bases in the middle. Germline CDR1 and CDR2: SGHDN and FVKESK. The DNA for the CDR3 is TGTGCCAGCAGCCCTCTGGCGGGGCGGCGCGAGCAGTACTTC. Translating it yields CASSPLAGRREQYF.

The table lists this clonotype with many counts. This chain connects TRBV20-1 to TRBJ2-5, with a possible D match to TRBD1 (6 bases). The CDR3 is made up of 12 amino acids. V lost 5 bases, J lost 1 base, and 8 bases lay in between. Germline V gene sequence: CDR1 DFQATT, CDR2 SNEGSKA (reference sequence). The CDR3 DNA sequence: TGCAGTGCTTGGACAGTCCAAGAGACCCAGTACTTC. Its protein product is CSAWTVQETQYF.

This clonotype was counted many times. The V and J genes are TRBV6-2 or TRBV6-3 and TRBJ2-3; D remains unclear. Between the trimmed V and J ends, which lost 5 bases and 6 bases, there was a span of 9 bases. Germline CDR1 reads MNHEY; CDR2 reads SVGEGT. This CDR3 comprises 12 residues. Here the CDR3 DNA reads TGTGCCAGCAGTCCCTGGTCCGATACGCAGTATTTT. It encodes CASSPWSDTQYF.

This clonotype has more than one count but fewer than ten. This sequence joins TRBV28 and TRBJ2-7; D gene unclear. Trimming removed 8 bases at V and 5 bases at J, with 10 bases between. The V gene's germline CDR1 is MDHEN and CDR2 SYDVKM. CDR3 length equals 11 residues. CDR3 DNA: TGTGCCAGCTTGGGGTTAAACGAGCAGTACTTC. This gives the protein CASLGLNEQYF.

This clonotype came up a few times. The CDR3 nucleotides read TGCGCCAGCAGCTTGGATGGCAGGGGGCCCTACGAGCAGTACTTC. Translated: CASSLDGRGPYEQYF. The J gene is TRBJ2-7, the V gene TRBV5-1; TRBD1 agrees at 8 bases. CDR3 length: 15 amino acids. V trimming: 0 bases; J trimming: 2 bases; junction bases outside the gene matches: 4. Germline V gives CDR1 SGHRS, CDR2 YFSETQ.

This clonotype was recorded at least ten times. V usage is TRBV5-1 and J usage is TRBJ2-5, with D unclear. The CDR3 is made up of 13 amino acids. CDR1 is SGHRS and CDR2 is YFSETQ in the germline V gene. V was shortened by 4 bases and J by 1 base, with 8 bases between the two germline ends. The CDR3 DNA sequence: TGCGCCAGCAGCCCACCGCCCCAAGAGACCCAGTACTTC. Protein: CASSPPPQETQYF. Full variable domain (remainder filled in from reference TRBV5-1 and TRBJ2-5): KAGVTQTPRYLIKTRGQQVTLSCSPISGHRSVSWYQQTPGQGLQFLFEYFSETQRNKGNFPGRFSGRQFSNSRSEMNVSTLELGDSALYLCASSPPPQETQYFGPGTRLLVL.

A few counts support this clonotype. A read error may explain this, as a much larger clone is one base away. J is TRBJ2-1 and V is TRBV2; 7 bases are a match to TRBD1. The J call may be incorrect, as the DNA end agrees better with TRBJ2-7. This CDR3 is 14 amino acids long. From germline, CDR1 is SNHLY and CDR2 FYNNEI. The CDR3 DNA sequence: TGTGCCAGTCCGACAGGGACCATCTACAATGAGCAGTACTTC. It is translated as CASPTGTIYNEQYF.

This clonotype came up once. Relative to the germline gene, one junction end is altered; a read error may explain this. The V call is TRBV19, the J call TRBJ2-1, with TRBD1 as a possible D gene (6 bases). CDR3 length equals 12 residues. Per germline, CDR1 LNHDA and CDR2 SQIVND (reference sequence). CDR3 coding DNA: TGTGCCAGTAGTACAAGGACAGATGAGCAGTTGTTC. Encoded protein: CASSTRTDEQLF.

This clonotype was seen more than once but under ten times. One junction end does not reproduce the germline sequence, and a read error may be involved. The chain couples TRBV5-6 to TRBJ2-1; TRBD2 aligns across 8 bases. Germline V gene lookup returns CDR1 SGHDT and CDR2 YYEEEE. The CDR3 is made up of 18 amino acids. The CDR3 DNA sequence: TGTGCCAGTAGCTTGGTACTAGCGGCAGTGGGGGTTGACAATGAGCAGTTCTTC. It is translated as CASSLVLAAVGVDNEQFF.

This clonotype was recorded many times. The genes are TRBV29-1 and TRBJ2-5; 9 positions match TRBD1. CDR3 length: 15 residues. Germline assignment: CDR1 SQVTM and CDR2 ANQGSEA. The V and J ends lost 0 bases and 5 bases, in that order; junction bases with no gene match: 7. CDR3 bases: TGCAGCGTTGAAGATCAAGGGACAGGGTACGAGACCCAGTACTTC. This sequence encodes CSVEDQGTGYETQYF.

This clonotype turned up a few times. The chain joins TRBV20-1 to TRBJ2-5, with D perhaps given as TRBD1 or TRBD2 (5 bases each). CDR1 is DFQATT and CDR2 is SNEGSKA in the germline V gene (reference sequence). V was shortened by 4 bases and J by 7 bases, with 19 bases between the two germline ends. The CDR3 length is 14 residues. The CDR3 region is CSATTVEVIGTQYF. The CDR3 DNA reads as TGCAGTGCTACGACAGTGGAGGTAATAGGGACCCAGTACTTC.

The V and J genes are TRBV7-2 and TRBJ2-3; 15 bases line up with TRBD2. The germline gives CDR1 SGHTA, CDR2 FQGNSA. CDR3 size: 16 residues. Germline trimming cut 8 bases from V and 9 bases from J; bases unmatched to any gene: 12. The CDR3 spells CASQRGLAGGRYTQYF. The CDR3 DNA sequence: TGTGCCAGCCAGCGAGGACTAGCGGGGGGGCGGTACACGCAGTATTTT.

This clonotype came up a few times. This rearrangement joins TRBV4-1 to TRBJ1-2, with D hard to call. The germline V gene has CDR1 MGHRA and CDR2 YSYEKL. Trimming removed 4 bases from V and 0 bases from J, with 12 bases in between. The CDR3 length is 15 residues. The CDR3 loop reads CASSPLGVSNYGYTF. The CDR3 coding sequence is TGCGCCAGCAGCCCCTTAGGAGTCTCTAACTATGGCTACACCTTC.

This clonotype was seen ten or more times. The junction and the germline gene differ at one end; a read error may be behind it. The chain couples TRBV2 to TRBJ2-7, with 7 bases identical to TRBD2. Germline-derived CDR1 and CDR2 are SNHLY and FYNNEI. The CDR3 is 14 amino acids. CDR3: CASRAGREAYGQYF. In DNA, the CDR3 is TGTGCCAGCAGGGCTGGCCGGGAGGCATACGGGCAGTACTTC.

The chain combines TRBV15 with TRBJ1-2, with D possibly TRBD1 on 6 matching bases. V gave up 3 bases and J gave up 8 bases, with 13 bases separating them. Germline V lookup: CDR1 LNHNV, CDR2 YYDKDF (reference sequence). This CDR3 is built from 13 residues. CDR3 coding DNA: TGTGCCACCAGCAGTGAACTAGGGGGAGGCTACACCTTC. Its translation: CATSSELGGGYTF.

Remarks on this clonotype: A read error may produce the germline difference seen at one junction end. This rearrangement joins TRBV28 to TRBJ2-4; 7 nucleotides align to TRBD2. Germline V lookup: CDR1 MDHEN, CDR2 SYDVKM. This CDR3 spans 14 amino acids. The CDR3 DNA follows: TGTGCCGGCAGTTGGGGGGGGTCCAAAAACATTCAGTACTTC. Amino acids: CAGSWGGSKNIQYF.

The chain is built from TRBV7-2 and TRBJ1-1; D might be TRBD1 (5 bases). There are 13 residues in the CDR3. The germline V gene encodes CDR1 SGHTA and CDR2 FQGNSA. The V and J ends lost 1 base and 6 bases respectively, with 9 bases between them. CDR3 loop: CASSLDRRPEAFF. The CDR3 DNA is TGTGCCAGCAGCTTAGACAGGAGACCTGAAGCTTTCTTT.

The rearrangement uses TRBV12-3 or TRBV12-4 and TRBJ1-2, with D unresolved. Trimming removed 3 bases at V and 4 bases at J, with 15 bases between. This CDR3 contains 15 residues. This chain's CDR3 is CASSFGSESGYGYTF. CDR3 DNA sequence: TGTGCCAGCAGTTTTGGAAGTGAGTCAGGCTATGGCTACACCTTC.

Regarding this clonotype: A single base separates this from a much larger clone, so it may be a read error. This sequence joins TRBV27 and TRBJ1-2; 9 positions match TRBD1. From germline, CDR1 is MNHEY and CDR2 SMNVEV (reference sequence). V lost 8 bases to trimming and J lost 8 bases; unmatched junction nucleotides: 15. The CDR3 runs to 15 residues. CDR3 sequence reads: CASFLPGTGWGGYTF. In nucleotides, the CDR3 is TGTGCCAGCTTCTTACCCGGGACAGGGTGGGGAGGCTACACCTTC.

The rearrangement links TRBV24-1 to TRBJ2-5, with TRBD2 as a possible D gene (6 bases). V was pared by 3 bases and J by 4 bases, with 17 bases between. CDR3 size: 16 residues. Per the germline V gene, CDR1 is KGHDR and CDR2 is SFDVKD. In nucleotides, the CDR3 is TGTGCCACCAGTGATCCCCCCGGGACTTCAACAGAGACCCAGTACTTC. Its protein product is CATSDPPGTSTETQYF.

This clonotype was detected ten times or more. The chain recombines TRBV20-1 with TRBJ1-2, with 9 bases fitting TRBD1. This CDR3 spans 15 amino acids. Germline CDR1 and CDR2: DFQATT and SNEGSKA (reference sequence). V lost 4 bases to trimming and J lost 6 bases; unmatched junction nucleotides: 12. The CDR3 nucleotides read TGCAGTGCTAATACCCCGGGACAGGGAGGTGATGGCTACACCTTC. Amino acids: CSANTPGQGGDGYTF.

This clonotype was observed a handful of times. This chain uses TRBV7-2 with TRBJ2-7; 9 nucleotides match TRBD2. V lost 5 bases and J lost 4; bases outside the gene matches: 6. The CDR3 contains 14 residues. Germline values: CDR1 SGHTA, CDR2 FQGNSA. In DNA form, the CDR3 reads TGTGCCAGCAGCCCTGAAGCGGGAGGTTACGAGCAGTACTTC. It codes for CASSPEAGGYEQYF.

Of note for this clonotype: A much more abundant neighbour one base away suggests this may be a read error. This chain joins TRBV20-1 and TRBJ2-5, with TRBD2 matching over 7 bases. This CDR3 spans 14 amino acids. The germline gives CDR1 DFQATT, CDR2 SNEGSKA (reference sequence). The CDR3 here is CGARDSREAETQYF. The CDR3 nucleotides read TGCGGTGCTAGAGATTCCCGGGAGGCGGAGACCCAGTACTTC.

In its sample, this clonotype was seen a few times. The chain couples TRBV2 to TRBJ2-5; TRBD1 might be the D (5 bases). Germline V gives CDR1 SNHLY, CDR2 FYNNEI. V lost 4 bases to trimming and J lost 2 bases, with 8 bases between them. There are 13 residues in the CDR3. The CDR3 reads CASSGRTQETQYF. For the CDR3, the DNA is TGTGCCAGCAGTGGTAGGACACAAGAGACCCAGTACTTC. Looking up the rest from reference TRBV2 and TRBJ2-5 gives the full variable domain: EPEVTQTPSHQVTQMGQEVILRCVPISNHLYFYWYRQILGQKVEFLVSFYNNEISEKSEIFDDQFSVERPDGSNFTLKIRSTKLEDSAMYFCASSGRTQETQYFGPGTRLLVL.

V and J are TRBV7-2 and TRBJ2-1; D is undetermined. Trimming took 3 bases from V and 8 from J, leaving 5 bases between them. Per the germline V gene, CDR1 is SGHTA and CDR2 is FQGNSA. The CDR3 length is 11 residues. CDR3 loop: CASSFAYEQFF. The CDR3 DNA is TGTGCCAGCAGCTTCGCTTATGAGCAGTTCTTC.